The 25 T cell receptor beta chains below come from one sample, sequenced in a study of T cells after yellow fever vaccination. TCRdb reprocessed the 5' RACE reads with MiXCR, giving one entry per CDR3 protein. The sample contains approximately 300,000 distinct CDR3 sequences, over 10% of which appear only once. Source: CD4+ T cells sorted from PBMCs, taken 45 days after the yellow fever booster vaccination. The receptors derive from a man aged 30 to 45 who received the YFV17D yellow fever vaccine.

The chain links TRBV15 to TRBJ2-7; 8 bases are shared with TRBD1. CDR3 length: 14 residues. V trimming: 1 base; J trimming: 7 bases; junction bases outside the gene matches: 6. Per germline, CDR1 LNHNV and CDR2 YYDKDF (reference sequence). For the CDR3, the DNA is TGTGCCACCAGCAGAGGGACAGGGAAGGGTGAGCAGTACTTC. Protein sequence: CATSRGTGKGEQYF.

In its sample, this clonotype was seen many times. This chain uses TRBV18 with TRBJ1-5; no reliable D call. Trimming shortened V by 1 base and J by 0 bases, and 4 bases separated the two germline ends. CDR3 length: 14 residues. Per the germline V gene, CDR1 is KGHSH and CDR2 is LQKENI. This CDR3 is CASSPRYSNQPQHF. The CDR3 DNA is TGTGCCAGCTCACCACGCTATAGCAATCAGCCCCAGCATTTT.

This clonotype was found many times. The J gene is TRBJ2-1, the V gene TRBV5-4; D gene uncertain. CDR1 is SGHNT and CDR2 is YYREEE in the germline V gene (reference sequence). Deletions cut 0 bases from V and 6 bases from J, with 10 bases between. CDR3 length: 14 residues. The CDR3: CASSLVRTPNEQFF. The CDR3 DNA reads TGTGCCAGCAGCTTGGTCCGGACGCCCAATGAGCAGTTCTTC.

This clonotype was observed a handful of times. V gene TRBV10-3 combines with J gene TRBJ1-1, with D perhaps matching TRBD1 (5 bases). V lost 3 bases, J lost 4 bases, and 12 bases lay in between. The CDR3 has 14 amino acids. Looked up from germline, CDR1 is ENHRY and CDR2 is SYGVKD. CDR3 amino acids: CAISDPRVSTEAFF. CDR3 DNA: TGTGCCATCAGTGACCCCAGGGTAAGCACTGAAGCTTTCTTT.

This chain links TRBV7-2 with TRBJ1-4; D may be TRBD1 (6 bases). The CDR3 is 14 amino acids. V shed 3 bases and J shed 7 bases, with 12 bases lying between them. Per the germline V gene, CDR1 is SGHTA and CDR2 is FQGNSA. CDR3 loop: CASSLGGLVEKLFF. CDR3 DNA sequence: TGTGCCAGCAGCTTGGGGGGGCTCGTTGAAAAACTGTTTTTT.

This clonotype was observed at least ten times. The chain recombines TRBV29-1 with TRBJ2-1, with a possible D match to TRBD1 (5 bases). The length of the CDR3 is 13 residues. Trimming left V 6 bases short and J 6 bases short, with 15 bases between. Looked up from germline, CDR1 is SQVTM and CDR2 is ANQGSEA. CDR3 region: CSVDAGFVNEQFF. DNA of the CDR3: TGCAGCGTCGACGCAGGGTTTGTCAATGAGCAGTTCTTC.

V gene TRBV13 combines with J gene TRBJ2-7, with no clear D. V was cut by 3 bases and J by 4 bases, with 13 bases left in between. CDR3 size: 14 residues. Germline loops: CDR1 PRHDT, CDR2 FYEKMQ (reference sequence). CDR3 protein: CASSLADPPYEQYF. The CDR3 DNA is TGTGCCAGCAGCTTGGCAGATCCCCCATACGAGCAGTACTTC. The whole variable domain, remainder taken from reference TRBV13 and TRBJ2-7, is AAGVIQSPRHLIKEKRETATLKCYPIPRHDTVYWYQQGPGQDPQFLISFYEKMQSDKGSIPDRFSAQQFSDYHSELNMSSLELGDSALYFCASSLADPPYEQYFGPGTRLTVT.

A word on this clonotype: The germline gene is not matched at one end of the junction; a read error may be the cause. V and J are TRBV3-1 and TRBJ2-1; 11 bases are a match to TRBD2. There are 16 residues in the CDR3. Germline assignment: CDR1 LGHDT and CDR2 YNNKEL (reference sequence). The CDR3 protein is CASSQDLTSGGNEKFF. The CDR3, as DNA: TGTGCCAGCAGCCAAGATCTCACTAGCGGGGGTAATGAGAAGTTCTTC.

DNA for the CDR3: TGTGCCAGCAGCCCGACCTGGAGCGCGCAAGGGAACACTGAAGCTTTCTTT. Translation gives CASSPTWSAQGNTEAFF. The genes are TRBV7-9 and TRBJ1-1; D is undetermined. The germline CDR1 and CDR2 sequences are SEHNR and FQNEAQ (reference sequence). The V end lost 5 bases, the J end lost 1 base, and 20 bases lay between the germline ends. This CDR3 spans 17 amino acids.

The CDR3, as DNA: TGCGCCAGCAGCTTGAGGGCCCAGGGGGCGAACACTGAAGCTTTCTTT. Its protein product is CASSLRAQGANTEAFF. V gene TRBV5-1 combines with J gene TRBJ1-1, with 8 bases lining up with TRBD1. This CDR3 spans 16 amino acids. V was clipped by 1 base and J by 1 base; unmatched bases: 6. Per germline, CDR1 SGHRS and CDR2 YFSETQ.

CDR3 sequence: CASSPGGQGGIYEQYF. In DNA, the CDR3 is TGTGCCAGCAGTCCTGGGGGACAGGGGGGGATATACGAGCAGTACTTC. The genes are TRBV28 and TRBJ2-7, with 11 bases lining up with TRBD1. With V trimmed by 5 bases and J by 4 bases, 10 bases remained unmatched. CDR1 and CDR2 (germline): MDHEN, SYDVKM. The CDR3 runs 16 residues.

The chain carries TRBV24-1 and TRBJ2-5; no firm D call. Trimming left V 4 bases short and J 7 bases short, with 12 bases between. The germline V gene has CDR1 KGHDR and CDR2 SFDVKD. CDR3 size: 13 residues. Here the CDR3 reads CATSDQTSGTQYF. CDR3 DNA sequence: TGTGCCACCAGTGACCAAACGTCCGGGACCCAGTACTTC.

This clonotype was seen only a few times. The J gene is TRBJ1-5, the V gene TRBV20-1, with D possibly being TRBD1 (6 bases). The CDR3 sequence is 16 residues long. Germline values: CDR1 DFQATT, CDR2 SNEGSKA (reference sequence). Trimming stripped 6 bases from V and 7 bases from J, with 25 bases between. The CDR3 loop reads CSARKSSDRPRQPQHF. CDR3 nucleotide sequence: TGCAGTGCGAGAAAGTCTAGCGACAGGCCCCGACAGCCCCAGCATTTT.

This clonotype came up once. At one end, the junction sequence differs from germline, possibly due to a read error. As DNA, the CDR3 is TGTTCCAGCAGGAACACAGGAGCTTTCTTT. Its protein product is CSSRNTGAFF. The rearrangement joins TRBV6-1 to TRBJ1-1, with a tentative D call TRBD1 (5 bases). CDR1 is MNHNS and CDR2 is SASEGT in the germline V gene. There are 10 residues in the CDR3.

The chain employs TRBV3-1 and TRBJ2-2, with D maybe TRBD1 (5 bases). CDR1 and CDR2 from the germline V gene are LGHDT and YNNKEL (reference sequence). V was cut by 3 bases and J by 5 bases, with 13 bases left in between. There are 15 residues in the CDR3. As DNA, the CDR3 is TGTGCCAGCAGCCACGTAGGGGCGAGGACCGGGGAGCTGTTTTTT. It specifies CASSHVGARTGELFF.

This clonotype has more than one count but fewer than ten. V is TRBV4-1 and J is TRBJ1-2, with D perhaps TRBD1 (5 bases). The CDR3 totals 16 residues. Deletions cut 0 bases from V and 2 bases from J, with 13 bases between. CDR1 is MGHRA, CDR2 YSYEKL, per germline. CDR3 region: CASSQDRGVLNYGYTF. DNA of the CDR3: TGCGCCAGCAGCCAAGATCGAGGGGTCTTAAACTATGGCTACACCTTC.

The table lists this clonotype with many counts. The rearrangement links TRBV20-1 to TRBJ2-1, with 8 bases lining up with TRBD2. CDR3 size: 16 residues. V gave up 0 bases and J gave up 5 bases; unmatched junction bases: 9. The germline CDR1 and CDR2 sequences are DFQATT and SNEGSKA (reference sequence). CDR3 nucleotide sequence: TGCAGTGCTAGAGACCCAAGCGGGAGTGCCCACAATGAGCAGTTCTTC. It specifies CSARDPSGSAHNEQFF.

The chain recombines TRBV3-1 with TRBJ1-1; TRBD1 might be the D (5 bases). With 2 bases removed from V and 9 bases from J, the gap between germline ends came to 16 bases. Germline V gives CDR1 LGHDT, CDR2 YNNKEL (reference sequence). The CDR3 covers 14 residues. CDR3 sequence (DNA): TGTGCCAGCAGCCAACTATCACAGGAGACAAAAGCTTTCTTT. It yields the protein CASSQLSQETKAFF.

The gene calls are TRBV7-2 and TRBJ1-1; D might be TRBD1 (5 bases). Trimming took off 4 bases at V and 3 bases at J, with 15 bases between the two ends. Germline CDR1 is SGHTA and CDR2 is FQGNSA. The CDR3 length is 15 residues. The CDR3 sequence: CASSSQGPSYTEAFF. CDR3 nucleotide sequence: TGTGCCAGCAGCTCTCAGGGTCCATCGTACACTGAAGCTTTCTTT.

In nucleotides, the CDR3 is TGTGCCTGGGGGGGGGGCAATCAGCCCCAGCATTTT. It codes for CAWGGGNQPQHF. The V and J genes are TRBV2 and TRBJ1-5, with D tentatively TRBD1 (5 bases). Germline V gene data show CDR1 as SNHLY and CDR2 as FYNNEI. Trimming took 11 bases from V and 2 from J, leaving 10 bases between them. The CDR3 extends over 12 amino acids.

The chain is built from TRBV20-1 and TRBJ2-5; a possible D gene is TRBD1 (7 bases). CDR3 length: 15 amino acids. V lost 0 bases, J lost 5 bases, and 16 bases lay in between. Germline V gene lookup returns CDR1 DFQATT and CDR2 SNEGSKA (reference sequence). Here the CDR3 DNA reads TGCAGTGCTAGAGAACAGGGGCGAGGGGGGGAGACCCAGTACTTC. Translated, it gives CSAREQGRGGETQYF.

As concerns this clonotype: An end of the junction does not agree with germline; a read error may underlie this. V is TRBV4-2 and J is TRBJ2-7, with D unresolved. Per the germline V gene, CDR1 is LGHNA and CDR2 is YNFKEQ. CDR3 length: 13 amino acids. CDR3 protein: CARSPGPLYEQYF. CDR3 nucleotide sequence: TGTGCCAGGAGCCCCGGGCCCCTCTACGAGCAGTACTTC.

This clonotype was counted ten times or more. The J gene is TRBJ2-7, the V gene TRBV6-2 or TRBV6-3; 10 bases align to TRBD1. Trimming at V came to 0 bases and at J to 3 bases, leaving 2 bases not matched to a gene. The CDR3 consists of 15 residues. Germline CDR1 is MNHEY and CDR2 is SVGEGT. The CDR3 nucleotides are TGTGCCAGCAGTTACTCGGGACAGGGGATCTACGAGCAGTACTTC. This encodes CASSYSGQGIYEQYF.

This clonotype was seen only a few times. The rearrangement links TRBV12-3 or TRBV12-4 to TRBJ2-7, with a possible D match to TRBD2 (6 bases). CDR3 length: 13 residues. Trimming stripped 3 bases from V and 5 bases from J, with 11 bases between. In DNA, the CDR3 is TGTGCCAGCAGTTTTGCGGGGATCGACGAGCAGTACTTC. Its translation is CASSFAGIDEQYF.

The rearrangement joins TRBV4-2 to TRBJ2-1, with 9 nucleotides matching TRBD2. The CDR3 runs to 15 residues. Trimming at V came to 1 base and at J to 4 bases, leaving 2 bases not matched to a gene. Germline CDR1 LGHNA, CDR2 YNFKEQ. The CDR3 DNA sequence: TGTGCCAGCAGCCAAGGTAGCGGGGGATACAATGAGCAGTTCTTC. Translating gives CASSQGSGGYNEQFF.